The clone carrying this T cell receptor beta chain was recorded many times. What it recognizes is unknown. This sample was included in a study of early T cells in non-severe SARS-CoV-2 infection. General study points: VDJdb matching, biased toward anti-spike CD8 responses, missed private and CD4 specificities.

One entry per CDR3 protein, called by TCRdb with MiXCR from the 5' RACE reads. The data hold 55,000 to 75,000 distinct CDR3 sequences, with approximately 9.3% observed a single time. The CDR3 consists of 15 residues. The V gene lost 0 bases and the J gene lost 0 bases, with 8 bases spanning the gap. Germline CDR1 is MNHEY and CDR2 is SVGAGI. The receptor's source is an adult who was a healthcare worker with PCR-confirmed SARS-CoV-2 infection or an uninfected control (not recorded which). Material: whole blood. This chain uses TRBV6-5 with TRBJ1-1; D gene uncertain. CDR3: CASSYSRVMNTEAFF. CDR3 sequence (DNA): TGTGCCAGCAGTTACTCGAGGGTAATGAACACTGAAGCTTTCTTT.